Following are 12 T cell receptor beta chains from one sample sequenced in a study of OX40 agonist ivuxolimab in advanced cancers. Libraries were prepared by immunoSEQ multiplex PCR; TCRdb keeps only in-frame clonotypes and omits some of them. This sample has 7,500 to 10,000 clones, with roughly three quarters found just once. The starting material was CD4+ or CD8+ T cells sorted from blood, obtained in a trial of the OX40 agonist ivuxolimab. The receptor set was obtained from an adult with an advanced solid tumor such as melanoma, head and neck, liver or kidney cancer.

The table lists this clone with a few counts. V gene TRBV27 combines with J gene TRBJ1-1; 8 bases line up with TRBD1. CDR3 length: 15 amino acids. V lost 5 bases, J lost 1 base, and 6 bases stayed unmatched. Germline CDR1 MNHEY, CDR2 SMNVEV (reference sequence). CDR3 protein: CASSDPGQANTEAFF. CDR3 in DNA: TGTGCCAGCAGTGATCCGGGACAGGCGAACACTGAAGCTTTCTTT.

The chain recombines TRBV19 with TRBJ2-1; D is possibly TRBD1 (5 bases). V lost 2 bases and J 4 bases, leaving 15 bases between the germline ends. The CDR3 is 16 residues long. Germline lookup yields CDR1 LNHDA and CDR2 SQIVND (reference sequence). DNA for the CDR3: TGTGCCAGTAGTATACAGGGTGGGTCATATTACAATGAGCAGTTCTTC. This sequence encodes CASSIQGGSYYNEQFF. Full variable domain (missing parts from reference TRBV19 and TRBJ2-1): DGGITQSPKYLFRKEGQNVTLSCEQNLNHDAMYWYRQDPGQGLRLIYYSQIVNDFQKGDIAEGYSVSREKKESFPLTVTSAQKNPTAFYLCASSIQGGSYYNEQFFGPGTRLTVL.

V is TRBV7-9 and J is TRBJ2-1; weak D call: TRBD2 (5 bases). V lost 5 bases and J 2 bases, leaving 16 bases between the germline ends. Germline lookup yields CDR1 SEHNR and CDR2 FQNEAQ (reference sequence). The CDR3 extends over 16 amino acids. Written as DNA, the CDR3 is TGTGCCAGCAGCCCGTCTGATCCGGGGACCTACAATGAGCAGTTCTTC. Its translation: CASSPSDPGTYNEQFF. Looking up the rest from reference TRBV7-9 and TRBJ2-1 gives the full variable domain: DTGVSQNPRHKITKRGQNVTFRCDPISEHNRLYWYRQTLGQGPEFLTYFQNEAQLEKSRLLSDRFSAERPKGSFSTLEIQRTEQGDSAMYLCASSPSDPGTYNEQFFGPGTRLTVL.

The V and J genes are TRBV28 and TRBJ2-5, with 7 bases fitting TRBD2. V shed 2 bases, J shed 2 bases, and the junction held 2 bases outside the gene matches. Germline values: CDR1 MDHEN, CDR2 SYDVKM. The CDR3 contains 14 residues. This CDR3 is CASSLGGVQETQYF. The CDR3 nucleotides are TGTGCCAGCAGTTTAGGGGGGGTACAAGAGACCCAGTACTTC.

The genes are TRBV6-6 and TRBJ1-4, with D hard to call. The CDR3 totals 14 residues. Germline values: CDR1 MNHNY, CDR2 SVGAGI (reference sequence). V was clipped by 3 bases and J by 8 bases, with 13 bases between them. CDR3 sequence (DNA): TGTGCCAGCAGTTATAGCCGACCGGGGGAAAAACTGTTTTTT. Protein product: CASSYSRPGEKLFF.

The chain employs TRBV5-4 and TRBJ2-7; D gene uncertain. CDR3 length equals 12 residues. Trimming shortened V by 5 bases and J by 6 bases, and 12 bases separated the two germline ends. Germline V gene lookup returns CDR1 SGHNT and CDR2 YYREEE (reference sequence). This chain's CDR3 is CASRFLLGEQYF. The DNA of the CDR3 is TGTGCCAGCAGGTTCCTACTGGGCGAGCAGTACTTC.

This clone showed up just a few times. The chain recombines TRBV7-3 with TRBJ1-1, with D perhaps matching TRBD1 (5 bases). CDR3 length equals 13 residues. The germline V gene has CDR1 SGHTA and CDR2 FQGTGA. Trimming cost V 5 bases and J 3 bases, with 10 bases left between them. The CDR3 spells CASSLGLYTEAFF. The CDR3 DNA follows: TGTGCCAGCAGCCTGGGACTTTACACTGAAGCTTTCTTT.

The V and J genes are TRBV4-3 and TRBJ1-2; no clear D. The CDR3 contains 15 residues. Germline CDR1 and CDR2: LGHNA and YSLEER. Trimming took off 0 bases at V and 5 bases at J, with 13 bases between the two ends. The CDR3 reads CASSQDSGNPYGYTF. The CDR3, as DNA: TGCGCCAGCAGCCAAGATTCGGGGAACCCTTATGGCTACACCTTC.

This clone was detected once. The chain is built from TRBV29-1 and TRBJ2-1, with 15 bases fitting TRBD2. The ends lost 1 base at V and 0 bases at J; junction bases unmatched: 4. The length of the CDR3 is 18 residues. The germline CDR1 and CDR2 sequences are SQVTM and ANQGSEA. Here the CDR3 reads CSVEVGTSGGLSYNEQFF. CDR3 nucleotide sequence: TGCAGCGTTGAAGTCGGGACTAGCGGGGGGCTCTCCTACAATGAGCAGTTCTTC.

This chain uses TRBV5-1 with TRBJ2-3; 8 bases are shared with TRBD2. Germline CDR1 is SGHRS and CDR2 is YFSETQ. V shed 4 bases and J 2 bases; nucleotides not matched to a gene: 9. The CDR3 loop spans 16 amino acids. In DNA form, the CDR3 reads TGCGCCAGCAGCCCCACCCCGCGGGGGGTCACAGATACGCAGTATTTT. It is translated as CASSPTPRGVTDTQYF.

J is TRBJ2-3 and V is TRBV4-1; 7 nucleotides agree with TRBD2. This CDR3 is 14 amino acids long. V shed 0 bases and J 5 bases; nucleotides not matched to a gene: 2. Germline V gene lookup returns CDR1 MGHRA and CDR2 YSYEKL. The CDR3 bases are TGCGCCAGCAGCCAAGATTGGGGGGGAGATACGCAGTATTTT. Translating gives CASSQDWGGDTQYF.

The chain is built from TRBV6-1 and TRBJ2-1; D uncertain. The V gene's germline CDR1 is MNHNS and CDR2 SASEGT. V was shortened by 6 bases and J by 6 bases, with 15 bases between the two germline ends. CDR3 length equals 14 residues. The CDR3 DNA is TGTGCCAGCAGAGAACAAGGTTTAGGCAATGAGCAGTTCTTC. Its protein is CASREQGLGNEQFF.